The T cell receptor beta chain under discussion was sequenced for a study of T-cell memory formation after mild COVID-19. For the study at large: Largely, the TCR clusters proved donor specific.

TCRdb re-called the 5' RACE reads through MiXCR, storing one row per CDR3 protein. Of roughly 110,000 distinct CDR3 sequences listed, approximately 15% are singletons. This CDR3 has 16 amino acids. The germline gives CDR1 KGHSH, CDR2 LQKENI. V lost 3 bases to trimming and J lost 3 bases, with 18 bases between them. This clonotype occurred a few times. This TCR was recovered from an adult woman who had mild COVID-19 (a few samples of this study predate the infection). Cell type and time point are not known. Sequencing was done on a sample of PBMCs or a T cell subset sorted from them (not recorded which). The chain is built from TRBV18 and TRBJ2-7, with a tentative D call TRBD2 (6 bases). CDR3 sequence (DNA): TGTGCCAGCTCACCTTGGAGGGAGCGGGCTTACTACGAGCAGTACTTC. Residues: CASSPWRERAYYEQYF.